This entry describes one TCR beta chain. Antigen specificity is unknown. V lost 0 bases to trimming and J lost 0 bases, with 18 bases between them. The CDR3 contains 19 residues. Germline CDR1 reads SGHDT; CDR2 reads YYEEEE. Clones were read by immunoSEQ multiplex PCR, and TCRdb kept only the in-frame ones, dropping some. The table gives over 120,000 clones; the top ten clones make up under 2.5% of it. These data come from a study of T cell responses to AZD1222 COVID-19 vaccine. Study-wide findings and caveats: At 160-218 and 743-854, vaccine-associated CD4 TCRs were dominant, and they spanned spike.

Sequencing used peripheral blood. This rearrangement joins TRBV5-6 to TRBJ2-2, with a tentative D call TRBD1 (7 bases). The TCR comes from an adult in good health. Here the CDR3 DNA reads TGTGCCAGCAGCTTGGGCCGGAGGGGGCGCCAAACGAACACCGGGGAGCTGTTTTTT. It yields the protein CASSLGRRGRQTNTGELFF.